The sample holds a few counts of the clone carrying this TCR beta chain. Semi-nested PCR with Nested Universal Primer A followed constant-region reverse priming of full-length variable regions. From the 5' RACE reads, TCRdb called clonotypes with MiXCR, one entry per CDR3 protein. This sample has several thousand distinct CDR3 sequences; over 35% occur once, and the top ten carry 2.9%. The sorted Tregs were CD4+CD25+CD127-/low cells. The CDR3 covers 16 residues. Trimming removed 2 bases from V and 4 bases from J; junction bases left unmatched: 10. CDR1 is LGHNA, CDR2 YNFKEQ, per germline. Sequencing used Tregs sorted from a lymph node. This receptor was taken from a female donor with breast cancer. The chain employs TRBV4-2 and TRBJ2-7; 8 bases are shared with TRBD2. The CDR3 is CASSQPLGSGKYEQYF. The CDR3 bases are TGTGCCAGCAGCCAACCCTTGGGTAGCGGGAAGTACGAGCAGTACTTC.